Below, 16 T cell receptor beta chains from the same sample are listed, as sequenced in a study of T cell responses to AZD1222 COVID-19 vaccine. TCRdb keeps only in-frame clones here, not all; method: immunoSEQ multiplex PCR. The sample shows fewer than 110,000 clones, approximately 90% of them seen only once. Sequencing was performed on peripheral blood, taken 28 days after the second AZD1222 dose. These receptors came from an adult who received the AZD1222 COVID-19 vaccine.

The V call is TRBV15, the J call TRBJ1-5; 9 bases map to TRBD1. The CDR3 spans 15 residues. Per germline, CDR1 LNHNV and CDR2 YYDKDF (reference sequence). V was pared by 3 bases and J by 6 bases, with 6 bases of the junction left unmatched. The CDR3, as DNA: TGTGCCACCAGCAGGGGGACAGGGAGGGCTCAGCCCCAGCATTTT. Translating it yields CATSRGTGRAQPQHF.

A single count supports this clone. The chain employs TRBV11-3 and TRBJ1-1; possible D gene TRBD1, 5 bases. The CDR3 contains 12 residues. Germline lookup yields CDR1 SGHNT and CDR2 YENEEA. The V end lost 3 bases, the J end lost 10 bases, and 12 bases lay between the germline ends. This CDR3 is CASSFASGAAFF. The CDR3, as DNA: TGTGCCAGCAGCTTCGCCTCCGGGGCAGCTTTCTTT.

The CDR3 spells CASSQVGGYGTGELFF. CDR3 sequence (DNA): TGCGCCAGCAGCCAAGTTGGAGGGTACGGCACCGGGGAGCTGTTTTTT. The V and J genes are TRBV4-1 and TRBJ2-2, with D maybe TRBD2 (6 bases). The CDR3 runs to 16 residues. The V and J ends lost 1 base and 4 bases respectively, with 13 bases between them. Per germline, CDR1 MGHRA and CDR2 YSYEKL.

The chain carries TRBV19 and TRBJ2-1, with 16 bases aligning to TRBD2. Germline V gives CDR1 LNHDA, CDR2 SQIVND (reference sequence). The V and J ends lost 5 bases and 4 bases, in that order; junction bases with no gene match: 5. This CDR3 is 17 amino acids long. The DNA for the CDR3 is TGTGCCAGTAGTGATACGGGACTAGCGGGGGGGTACAATGAGCAGTTCTTC. It codes for CASSDTGLAGGYNEQFF. Full variable domain (missing parts from reference TRBV19 and TRBJ2-1): DGGITQSPKYLFRKEGQNVTLSCEQNLNHDAMYWYRQDPGQGLRLIYYSQIVNDFQKGDIAEGYSVSREKKESFPLTVTSAQKNPTAFYLCASSDTGLAGGYNEQFFGPGTRLTVL.

The chain uses TRBV30 and TRBJ2-2; 10 bases fit TRBD1. The CDR3 spans 16 residues. Germline CDR1 GTSNPN, CDR2 SVGIG (reference sequence). The V gene end was trimmed by 0 bases and the J gene end by 3 bases; junction bases not matched to a gene: 4. CDR3 residues: CAWSVVGTGDTGELFF. The CDR3 bases are TGTGCCTGGAGTGTGGTGGGGACAGGGGACACCGGGGAGCTGTTTTTT. The variable domain in full, with the rest retrieved from reference TRBV30 and TRBJ2-2, is SQTIHQWPATLVQPVGSPLSLECTVEGTSNPNLYWYRQAAGRGLQLLFYSVGIGQISSEVPQNLSASRPQDRQFILSSKKLLLSDSGFYLCAWSVVGTGDTGELFFGEGSRLTVL.

The genes are TRBV11-2 and TRBJ1-6; the D is unclear. This CDR3 is 16 amino acids long. V was trimmed by 1 base and J by 6 bases, leaving 13 bases between them. CDR1 and CDR2 (germline): SGHAT, FQNNGV. The CDR3 sequence: CASSLGSTWGNSPLHF. Written as DNA, the CDR3 is TGTGCCAGCAGCTTAGGCTCAACCTGGGGTAATTCACCCCTCCACTTT.

This chain links TRBV20-1 with TRBJ1-2, with unresolved D. V lost 5 bases and J lost 0, with 4 bases in between. CDR1 is DFQATT and CDR2 is SNEGSKA in the germline V gene (reference sequence). The CDR3 length is 11 residues. The CDR3 DNA reads as TGCAGTGCTCCGGCTAACTATGGCTACACCTTC. The encoded protein is CSAPANYGYTF.

The J gene is TRBJ2-7, the V gene TRBV2, with D possibly called TRBD1 or TRBD2 (5 bases each). V was pared by 9 bases and J by 6 bases, with 15 bases between. Germline loops: CDR1 SNHLY, CDR2 FYNNEI. This CDR3 contains 12 residues. This CDR3 is CASRQRVGEQYF. The CDR3 DNA follows: TGTGCCAGTCGACAGAGGGTAGGCGAGCAGTACTTC.

The chain employs TRBV5-4 and TRBJ2-1; 7 nucleotides line up with TRBD2. This CDR3 contains 16 residues. CDR1 and CDR2 (germline): SGHNT, YYREEE (reference sequence). Unmatched junction bases numbered 8, after V lost 1 base and J lost 4 bases. The CDR3 bases are TGTGCCAGCAGCTTGAGCGGGAAGGTCGGGTACAATGAGCAGTTCTTC. Translation gives CASSLSGKVGYNEQFF.

This clone was observed a handful of times. The rearrangement uses TRBV19 and TRBJ1-5; 8 bases are shared with TRBD1. The ends lost 5 bases at V and 4 bases at J; junction bases unmatched: 4. The germline V gene encodes CDR1 LNHDA and CDR2 SQIVND (reference sequence). The CDR3 contains 14 residues. In nucleotides, the CDR3 is TGTGCCAGTAGTGCGGGACAGGTTAATCAGCCCCAGCATTTT. Protein sequence: CASSAGQVNQPQHF. The variable domain in full, completed from reference TRBV19 and TRBJ1-5, reads DGGITQSPKYLFRKEGQNVTLSCEQNLNHDAMYWYRQDPGQGLRLIYYSQIVNDFQKGDIAEGYSVSREKKESFPLTVTSAQKNPTAFYLCASSAGQVNQPQHFGDGTRLSIL.

This clone was found once. The V and J genes are TRBV4-3 and TRBJ1-6; D unclear. CDR1 LGHNA and CDR2 YSLEER come from the germline V gene. Trimming pared 0 bases from V and 0 bases from J, leaving 9 bases between. This CDR3 spans 17 amino acids. The DNA for the CDR3 is TGCGCCAGCAGCCAAGACGTAAGGAGCTCCTATAATTCACCCCTCCACTTT. Its protein is CASSQDVRSSYNSPLHF.

This clone was found once. Here the CDR3 reads CASSQDRGELIFEQFF. Here the CDR3 DNA reads TGCGCCAGCAGCCAAGATAGGGGGGAACTGATATTTGAGCAGTTCTTC. V gene TRBV4-3 combines with J gene TRBJ2-1; D might be TRBD1 or TRBD2, each matching 6 bases. In germline, CDR1 is LGHNA, CDR2 YSLEER. Trimming removed 0 bases from V and 9 bases from J, with 18 bases in between. CDR3 size: 16 residues.

The chain has TRBV20-1 and TRBJ1-2; D possibly corresponds to TRBD1 (5 bases). Germline assignment: CDR1 DFQATT and CDR2 SNEGSKA (reference sequence). The CDR3 contains 10 residues. V was shortened by 5 bases and J by 8 bases, with 9 bases between the two germline ends. This chain's CDR3 is CSAVGDGYTF. Written as DNA, the CDR3 is TGCAGTGCTGTTGGGGACGGCTACACCTTC.

This sequence joins TRBV9 and TRBJ2-2; 10 positions agree with TRBD2. Germline CDR1 reads SGDLS; CDR2 reads YYNGEE. Germline trimming cut 3 bases from V and 5 bases from J; bases unmatched to any gene: 4. The CDR3 spans 15 residues. Written as DNA, the CDR3 is TGTGCCAGCAGCGGAGCGGGAGGGGTAACCGGGGAGCTGTTTTTT. Amino acids: CASSGAGGVTGELFF.

The rearrangement uses TRBV6-5 and TRBJ1-6; the D gene is possibly TRBD1 (5 bases). There are 14 residues in the CDR3. V lost 6 bases and J 3 bases, leaving 9 bases between the germline ends. Looked up from germline, CDR1 is MNHEY and CDR2 is SVGAGI. The CDR3 here is CASSQGFYNSPLHF. Here the CDR3 DNA reads TGTGCCAGCAGCCAGGGATTCTATAATTCACCCCTCCACTTT.

The chain links TRBV5-1 to TRBJ1-6, with D unresolved. In germline, CDR1 is SGHRS, CDR2 YFSETQ. This CDR3 has 16 amino acids. The V end lost 3 bases, the J end lost 5 bases, and 15 bases lay between the germline ends. CDR3 sequence (DNA): TGCGCCAGCAGCTCTACGACGGGAAGGGATAATTCACCCCTCCACTTT. Translated: CASSSTTGRDNSPLHF.